This TCR beta chain came from a study of cytomegalovirus exposure and HLA in healthy donors. Researchers ran the PCR with 60 Vbeta and 13 Jbeta primers. Profiling relied on immunoSEQ multiplex PCR, and the TCRdb table lists in-frame clones only, not all of them. Here the sample spans 95,000 to 100,000 clones, more than 60% being singletons. The V and J ends lost 7 bases and 5 bases, in that order; junction bases with no gene match: 5. The CDR3 loop spans 14 amino acids. Germline CDR1 reads ENHRY; CDR2 reads SYGVKD. V is TRBV10-3 and J is TRBJ1-5; 10 bases fit TRBD1. The source is a human donor in good health. The sequencing sample was made of PBMCs. DNA of the CDR3: TGTGCCATCAATCCGACAGGGGGCCATCAGCCCCAGCATTTT. Residues: CAINPTGGHQPQHF.